The rows below give T cell receptor beta chains drawn from one sample of a study of blood T cell repertoires in COVID-19. Sequenced by immunoSEQ multiplex PCR; TCRdb stores in-frame clones only, minus some. The sample lists over 70,000 clones, roughly 80% occurring once. Sequenced: peripheral blood. Receptor source: a human donor in a cohort sampled during active COVID-19. Both conserved end residues are part of each CDR3. The D gene is left open where the match is weak. Rows may omit the clone size; those that give it use once, few, many or a size class.

clone_size,d_call,v_call,j_call,cdr3_aa,cdr3_nt
.,TRBD2,TRBV5-1,TRBJ2-5,CASSFGHGGGAETQYF,TGCGCCAGCAGCTTTGGCCACGGCGGGGGGGCTGAAACCCAGTACTTC
.,TRBD2,TRBV4-2,TRBJ2-5,CASSPGTRTSGDFQETQYF,TGTGCCAGCAGCCCCGGAACCAGGACTAGCGGGGACTTTCAAGAGACCCAGTACTTC
.,TRBD2,TRBV27,TRBJ2-3,CASSLLGTGGGTDTQYF,TGTGCCAGCAGTTTATTGGGAACGGGGGGGGGCACAGATACGCAGTATTTT
.,.,TRBV18,TRBJ2-1,CASSPIQGPNEQFF,TGTGCCAGCTCACCAATTCAGGGTCCAAATGAGCAGTTCTTC
.,.,TRBV6-5,TRBJ1-5,CASSYSGYSNQPQHF,TGTGCCAGCAGTTACTCGGGCTATAGCAATCAGCCCCAGCATTTT
.,TRBD1,TRBV11-3,TRBJ2-7,CASSWGTGDYEQYF,TGTGCCAGCAGCTGGGGGACAGGGGACTACGAGCAGTACTTC
.,TRBD2,TRBV6-6,TRBJ2-3,CASSRARGVPDTQYF,TGTGCCAGCAGTAGGGCGCGGGGGGTCCCAGATACGCAGTATTTT
.,TRBD1,TRBV19,TRBJ2-2,CASSRYTGTAAGELFF,TGTGCCAGTAGTAGATACACCGGGACAGCCGCCGGGGAGCTGTTTTTT
.,TRBD1,TRBV27,TRBJ2-5,CASQGQGKETQYF,TGTGCCAGCCAGGGACAGGGGAAAGAGACCCAGTACTTC
.,TRBD1,TRBV2,TRBJ1-2,CASSSDRTSGGYTF,TGTGCCAGCAGTTCGGACAGGACGTCGGGAGGCTACACCTTC
few,TRBD1,TRBV7-6,TRBJ2-1,CASSPRDRGVNEQFF,TGTGCCAGCAGCCCCCGGGACAGGGGCGTCAATGAGCAGTTCTTC
.,TRBD1,TRBV14,TRBJ2-1,CASSQDHRGRNEQFF,TGTGCCAGCAGCCAAGATCACAGGGGGCGAAATGAGCAGTTCTTC
.,.,TRBV2,TRBJ2-7,CASSEGGYEQYF,TGTGCCAGCAGTGAGGGGGGTTACGAGCAGTACTTC
.,.,TRBV12-3/TRBV12-4,TRBJ1-2,CASSFPGVGYTF,TGTGCCAGCAGTTTCCCGGGGGTTGGCTACACCTTC
.,TRBD1,TRBV7-2,TRBJ2-7,CASSLALGGTGLYEQYF,TGTGCCAGCAGCTTAGCGCTAGGGGGGACAGGGCTCTACGAGCAGTACTTC
once,.,TRBV3-1/TRBV3-2,TRBJ2-7,CASSQVAGSYEQYF,TGTGCCAGCAGCCAAGTGGCAGGCTCCTACGAGCAGTACTTC
.,.,TRBV5-5,TRBJ2-7,CASSFTPGRVVYEQYF,TGTGCCAGCAGCTTCACGCCGGGCAGGGTAGTCTACGAGCAGTACTTC
.,TRBD2,TRBV13,TRBJ2-7,CASSLRRGVSGEQYF,TGTGCCAGCAGCTTACGACGGGGGGTGTCAGGCGAGCAGTACTTC
.,TRBD1,TRBV5-1,TRBJ2-3,CASSLADRASTDTQYF,TGCGCCAGCAGCTTGGCGGACAGGGCTAGCACAGATACGCAGTATTTT
.,.,TRBV6-5,TRBJ1-2,CASVTGRTGGYTF,TGTGCCAGCGTCACGGGCAGGACTGGTGGCTACACCTTC
.,TRBD2,TRBV4-1,TRBJ2-7,CASSQGELAGEQYF,TGCGCCAGCAGCCAGGGAGAGCTAGCGGGCGAGCAGTACTTC
.,.,TRBV5-6,TRBJ1-5,CASSWGGHLNQPQHF,TGTGCCAGCAGCTGGGGGGGACATCTCAATCAGCCCCAGCATTTT
once,.,TRBV1,TRBJ2-7,CTSSQDGSRDRATLEQYF,TGCACCAGCAGCCAAGACGGCTCACGGGACAGGGCCACCCTCGAGCAGTACTTC
.,.,TRBV3-1/TRBV3-2,TRBJ1-2,CASSSKTKANYGYTF,TGTGCCAGCAGCTCAAAGACTAAAGCTAACTATGGCTACACCTTC
.,TRBD1,TRBV5-1,TRBJ2-7,CASSLRTGHDEQYF,TGCGCCAGCAGCCTAAGGACAGGGCATGACGAGCAGTACTTC
few,TRBD1,TRBV9,TRBJ2-2,CASSVTTGTGGTGELFF,TGTGCCAGCAGCGTGACGACCGGGACAGGGGGTACCGGGGAGCTGTTTTTT
.,.,TRBV11-2,TRBJ2-1,CASSLAPFYNEQFF,TGTGCCAGCAGCTTAGCCCCCTTTTACAATGAGCAGTTCTTC
many,TRBD1,TRBV4-1,TRBJ1-1,CASSQAQQGVTEAFF,TGCGCCAGCAGCCAAGCGCAACAGGGGGTCACTGAAGCTTTCTTT
once,.,TRBV27,TRBJ2-7,CASSPAQGGFYEQYF,TGTGCCAGCAGTCCGGCGCAGGGAGGTTTCTACGAGCAGTACTTC
.,.,TRBV5-1,TRBJ2-1,CASSDRQVGAYNEQFF,TGCGCCAGCAGCGATCGACAGGTCGGGGCCTACAATGAGCAGTTCTTC
few,TRBD1,TRBV7-2,TRBJ1-3,CASSSTGALSGNTIYF,TGTGCCAGCAGCTCGACAGGGGCCCTCTCTGGAAACACCATATATTTT
.,TRBD2,TRBV11-2,TRBJ2-7,CASSPDLAGGRKQYF,TGTGCCAGCAGCCCCGACCTTGCGGGGGGGCGTAAGCAGTACTTC
.,.,TRBV6-1,TRBJ1-3,CASSEFGGIGNTIYF,TGTGCCAGCAGTGAATTCGGGGGGATTGGAAACACCATATATTTT
.,TRBD1,TRBV5-4,TRBJ2-7,CASSLYGTGPYEQYF,TGTGCCAGCAGCTTGTATGGGACAGGACCCTACGAGCAGTACTTC
once,TRBD1,TRBV7-2,TRBJ1-1,CASSLQGAVNTEAFF,TGTGCCAGCAGCCTACAGGGGGCAGTGAACACTGAAGCTTTCTTT
.,TRBD1,TRBV7-3,TRBJ2-5,CASSVDRGGQETQYF,TGTGCCAGCAGCGTTGACAGGGGGGGACAAGAGACCCAGTACTTC
.,TRBD1,TRBV10-3,TRBJ1-6,CAISDPGTGGPPLHF,TGTGCCATCAGTGACCCCGGGACAGGGGGCCCCCCCCTCCACTTT
.,.,TRBV5-1,TRBJ2-1,CASSLGANNEQFF,TGCGCCAGCAGCTTGGGGGCCAACAATGAGCAGTTCTTC
.,TRBD1,TRBV4-3,TRBJ2-7,CASSQTGDPVYEQYF,TGCGCCAGCAGCCAGACAGGGGATCCCGTCTACGAGCAGTACTTC
many,.,TRBV5-5,TRBJ2-1,CASSLVLAEQFF,TGTGCCAGCAGCTTGGTTCTGGCTGAGCAGTTCTTC
once,.,TRBV4-3,TRBJ2-7,CASSQEDGGRYEQYF,TGCGCCAGCAGCCAGGAGGACGGCGGGCGGTACGAGCAGTACTTC
.,.,TRBV29-1,TRBJ2-7,CSASAGHEQYF,TGCAGCGCCTCTGCGGGGCACGAGCAGTACTTC
.,.,TRBV7-8,TRBJ1-5,CASSHSRNQPQHF,TGTGCCAGCAGCCACAGCCGCAATCAGCCCCAGCATTTT
.,TRBD2,TRBV5-5,TRBJ2-7,CASSGDYFYEQYF,TGTGCCAGCAGCGGGGACTACTTCTACGAGCAGTACTTC
.,.,TRBV10-3,TRBJ1-1,CAISEYEGNTEAFF,TGTGCCATCAGTGAGTATGAGGGGAACACTGAAGCTTTCTTT
.,.,TRBV27,TRBJ2-4,CASPVRGWGDIQYF,TGTGCCAGCCCGGTTCGGGGATGGGGGGACATTCAGTACTTC
.,TRBD2,TRBV4-3,TRBJ2-3,CASSQETSGGAWDTQYF,TGCGCCAGCAGCCAAGAGACTAGCGGGGGCGCTTGGGATACGCAGTATTTT
.,.,TRBV27,TRBJ1-2,CASSPGTRNGYTF,TGTGCCAGCAGCCCAGGGACACGAAATGGCTACACCTTC
.,.,TRBV19,TRBJ2-1,CASSIGGRGTYNEQFF,TGTGCCAGTAGTATAGGCGGCAGAGGGACCTACAATGAGCAGTTCTTC
.,.,TRBV27,TRBJ2-5,CASSSRRTGETQYF,TGTGCCAGCAGTTCGCGTCGTACAGGAGAGACCCAGTACTTC
few,TRBD2,TRBV9,TRBJ2-1,CASSVAHSGGYNEQFF,TGTGCCAGCAGCGTAGCTCACAGCGGGGGTTACAATGAGCAGTTCTTC